The rows below give T cell receptor beta chains drawn from one sample of a study of CD8 T cells in Susac syndrome. One entry per CDR3 protein results from TCRdb running MiXCR on the immunoSEQ multiplex PCR reads. This sample has approximately 190,000 distinct CDR3 sequences, with nearly 95% found just once. The sample taken for sequencing was CD4+ T cells from PBMCs. These TCRs come from a human donor with multiple sclerosis. The CDR3 runs from the conserved cysteine through the conserved F or W. D genes are given only for firm matches. A clone size is listed for some rows: how often the clone was seen (once, few, many), or a class if it is expanded.

d_call,clone_size,j_call,v_call,cdr3_aa,cdr3_nt
TRBD2,.,TRBJ2-1,TRBV2,CASSGTSGADNEQFF,TGTGCCAGCAGTGGGACTAGCGGGGCGGACAATGAGCAGTTCTTC
.,.,TRBJ2-1,TRBV3-1,CASSQGLSPTHNEQFF,TGTGCCAGCAGCCAAGGGCTGAGCCCGACACACAATGAGCAGTTCTTC
TRBD2,.,TRBJ2-1,TRBV5-6,CASSSLAGGLDEQFF,TGTGCCAGCAGCTCTCTCGCGGGGGGGCTGGATGAGCAGTTCTTC
.,once,TRBJ1-2,TRBV14,CASSQEENYGYTF,TGTGCCAGCAGCCAAGAGGAGAACTATGGCTACACCTTC
.,few,TRBJ2-7,TRBV29-1,CSVEGSPHEQYF,TGCAGCGTTGAAGGGTCCCCCCACGAGCAGTACTTC
.,.,TRBJ1-1,TRBV2,CASRQENTEAFF,TGTGCCAGCAGACAAGAGAACACTGAAGCTTTCTTT
TRBD1,.,TRBJ2-5,TRBV28,CASSSGGDYQETQYF,TGTGCCAGCTCCTCAGGGGGAGACTACCAAGAGACCCAGTACTTC
.,.,TRBJ1-4,TRBV10-3,CAISEGGNEKLFF,TGTGCCATCAGTGAAGGAGGAAATGAAAAACTGTTTTTT
.,.,TRBJ1-1,TRBV6-5,CASRGERSKNTEAFF,TGTGCCAGCAGGGGTGAACGGTCGAAGAACACTGAAGCTTTCTTT
.,.,TRBJ2-4,TRBV7-2,CASSFDRNIQYF,TGTGCCAGCAGCTTTGACAGGAACATTCAGTACTTC
TRBD2,.,TRBJ2-1,TRBV7-7,CASSRSGGPNNEQFF,TGTGCTAGCAGCCGAAGCGGGGGCCCTAATAATGAGCAGTTCTTC
.,once,TRBJ2-3,TRBV20-1,CSARSWDEQYF,TGCAGTGCTAGATCATGGGACGAACAGTATTTT
TRBD2,.,TRBJ2-1,TRBV14,CASSPFSGLSPQEQFF,TGTGCCAGCAGCCCCTTTAGCGGGTTGAGCCCACAGGAGCAGTTCTTC
.,.,TRBJ1-2,TRBV5-1,CASSLPQSNYGYTF,TGCGCCAGCAGCTTGCCTCAGTCTAACTATGGCTACACCTTC
.,.,TRBJ1-1,TRBV3-1,CASSPQLVSTEAFF,TGTGCCAGCAGCCCCCAGCTAGTTAGCACTGAAGCTTTCTTT
TRBD1,.,TRBJ1-2,TRBV5-4,CASSSRQGDGYTF,TGTGCCAGCAGCTCCAGACAGGGGGATGGCTACACCTTC
.,.,TRBJ2-2,TRBV30,CAWSVQGTGELFF,TGTGCCTGGAGTGTACAGGGTACCGGGGAGCTGTTTTTT
.,.,TRBJ2-5,TRBV5-4,CASSRGLQETQYF,TGTGCCAGCAGCCGGGGCCTACAAGAGACCCAGTACTTC
TRBD2,.,TRBJ2-5,TRBV7-2,CASSITGTSEETQYF,TGTGCCAGCAGCATCACCGGGACTAGCGAAGAGACCCAGTACTTC
TRBD1,.,TRBJ2-3,TRBV9,CASSLQGARTDTQYF,TGTGCCAGCAGCCTACAGGGGGCAAGGACAGATACGCAGTATTTT
TRBD1,.,TRBJ2-2,TRBV20-1,CSARGQANTGELFF,TGCAGTGCTAGGGGACAGGCGAACACCGGGGAGCTGTTTTTT
TRBD2,once,TRBJ2-3,TRBV4-2,CASSQVAGTSAHTDTQYF,TGTGCCAGCAGCCAAGTCGCCGGGACTAGCGCCCACACAGATACGCAGTATTTT
.,.,TRBJ1-4,TRBV27,CASSPITGEKLFF,TGTGCCAGCAGTCCGATCACGGGTGAAAAACTGTTTTTT
.,.,TRBJ2-1,TRBV5-1,CASSYDLSYNEQFF,TGCGCCAGCAGCTATGACTTATCCTACAATGAGCAGTTCTTC
TRBD1,.,TRBJ1-1,TRBV7-8,CASARDRGILNTEAFF,TGTGCCAGCGCGCGGGACAGGGGGATTCTGAACACTGAAGCTTTCTTT
.,.,TRBJ1-1,TRBV12-3/TRBV12-4,CASSPRRGRSEAFF,TGTGCCAGCAGTCCCAGAAGGGGGAGAAGTGAAGCTTTCTTT
TRBD1,.,TRBJ1-2,TRBV2,CASSEGTGPNYGYTF,TGTGCCAGCAGTGAAGGGACAGGACCTAACTATGGCTACACCTTC
.,.,TRBJ2-2,TRBV2,CASQGFGQTTGELFF,TGTGCCAGTCAAGGCTTCGGACAGACCACCGGGGAGCTGTTTTTT
TRBD2,once,TRBJ2-7,TRBV7-9,CASSLALASGLYEQYF,TGTGCCAGCAGCTTAGCGCTGGCTAGCGGTCTCTACGAGCAGTACTTC
.,.,TRBJ1-4,TRBV29-1,CSVGPTNEKLFF,TGCAGCGTCGGTCCAACTAATGAAAAACTGTTTTTT
TRBD1,.,TRBJ2-1,TRBV27,CASRSPGTGPGEQFF,TGTGCCAGCAGGAGTCCCGGGACAGGGCCGGGTGAGCAGTTCTTC
TRBD1,.,TRBJ2-7,TRBV3-1,CASSPLDRSVGEQYF,TGTGCCAGCAGCCCCCTGGACAGGTCCGTCGGCGAGCAGTACTTC
.,.,TRBJ2-1,TRBV20-1,CSATSGGSRQFF,TGCAGTGCCACCTCTGGGGGGAGCAGGCAGTTCTTC
.,once,TRBJ1-2,TRBV30,CAWIPTGSYGYTF,TGTGCCTGGATCCCTACAGGTTCATATGGCTACACCTTC
.,.,TRBJ2-2,TRBV24-1,CATSDPALGSRGELFF,TGTGCCACCAGTGACCCGGCTCTTGGCAGCCGTGGGGAGCTGTTTTTT
.,.,TRBJ1-2,TRBV7-6,CASSLDQNYGYTF,TGTGCCAGCAGCTTGGACCAGAACTATGGCTACACCTTC
TRBD1,.,TRBJ2-5,TRBV30,CAWSVGQGDETQYF,TGTGCCTGGAGTGTAGGACAGGGAGATGAGACCCAGTACTTC
.,.,TRBJ2-1,TRBV6-1,CASSGSGSYNEQFF,TGTGCCAGCAGTGGTAGCGGATCCTACAATGAGCAGTTCTTC
.,.,TRBJ2-7,TRBV15,CATSNTGSTSYEQYF,TGTGCCACCAGCAATACGGGAAGCACCTCCTACGAGCAGTACTTC
TRBD2,.,TRBJ2-7,TRBV24-1,CATSDGSGESEQYF,TGTGCCACCAGTGATGGTAGCGGGGAGTCAGAGCAGTACTTC
.,once,TRBJ1-1,TRBV3-1,CASRGQKNTEAFF,TGTGCCAGCAGGGGACAAAAGAACACTGAAGCTTTCTTT
TRBD2,.,TRBJ2-1,TRBV20-1,CSARSWRGGYNEQFF,TGCAGTGCTAGATCGTGGCGGGGGGGATACAATGAGCAGTTCTTC
.,.,TRBJ2-7,TRBV23-1,CASSQSVPAGSYEQYF,TGCGCCAGCAGTCAATCCGTCCCAGCAGGATCCTACGAGCAGTACTTC
.,.,TRBJ1-2,TRBV20-1,CSARDRGGTHYGYTF,TGCAGTGCTAGAGATCGGGGGGGAACCCACTATGGCTACACCTTC
TRBD2,.,TRBJ2-7,TRBV6-1,CASRPGLAGTTYEQYF,TGTGCCAGCAGGCCGGGACTAGCGGGAACCACCTACGAGCAGTACTTC
.,.,TRBJ2-4,TRBV3-1,CASSSIPGLENIQYF,TGTGCCAGCAGCTCCATACCGGGACTTGAAAACATTCAGTACTTC
TRBD1,.,TRBJ1-4,TRBV7-2,CASSTGTGYEKLFF,TGTGCCAGCAGCACCGGGACAGGGTATGAAAAACTGTTTTTT
.,many,TRBJ2-5,TRBV5-1,CASSLEETQYF,TGTGCCAGCAGCTTAGAAGAGACCCAGTACTTC
.,.,TRBJ2-1,TRBV30,CAWGMTRRLFF,TGTGCCTGGGGGATGACCCGGCGTCTGTTCTTC
TRBD1,.,TRBJ1-2,TRBV25-1,CASSGQGARYGYTF,TGTGCCAGCAGCGGACAGGGGGCTCGATATGGCTACACCTTC
.,.,TRBJ2-3,TRBV6-5,CASSYSTSRISDTQYF,TGTGCCAGCAGTTACTCGACTAGTAGAATCTCAGATACGCAGTATTTT
TRBD2,.,TRBJ2-7,TRBV20-1,CSASRASTSGGNEQYF,TGCAGTGCTAGTAGGGCCTCGACTAGCGGGGGGAACGAGCAGTACTTC
TRBD2,.,TRBJ2-1,TRBV29-1,CSVATSGGNEQFF,TGCAGCGTCGCGACTAGCGGGGGGAATGAGCAGTTCTTC
.,.,TRBJ1-2,TRBV7-9,CASSLVDLISYGYTF,TGTGCCAGCAGCTTAGTGGACCTGATAAGCTATGGCTACACCTTC
.,.,TRBJ2-5,TRBV6-6,CASTELRGRMETQYF,TGTGCCAGCACCGAGCTGCGGGGAAGGATGGAGACCCAGTACTTC
TRBD2,once,TRBJ2-1,TRBV29-1,CSGGERGYNEQFF,TGCAGTGGTGGGGAGCGGGGGTACAATGAGCAGTTCTTC
TRBD1,.,TRBJ2-7,TRBV5-4,CASSLRGQGYEQYF,TGTGCCAGCAGCTTGAGGGGACAGGGTTACGAGCAGTACTTC
.,.,TRBJ1-2,TRBV5-1,CASSLDTSGYTF,TGCGCCAGCAGCTTGGACACGTCTGGCTACACCTTC
TRBD2,.,TRBJ2-1,TRBV5-1,CASSHRRGASSYNEQFF,TGCGCCAGCAGCCACCGGCGGGGGGCGAGCTCCTACAATGAGCAGTTCTTC